Listed below are T cell receptor beta chains from one sample, sequenced in a study of shared clonotypes between healthy human individuals. Data came from immunoSEQ multiplex PCR; TCRdb stores just in-frame clones and leaves some out. Seen here are over 400,000 clones, about 96% observed once, and the top ten hold approximately 0.06%. The specimen sequenced was naive CD4+ T cells sorted from blood. The receptors derive from a woman in her twenties or thirties in good health. Each CDR3 is given with its conserved first and last residue. The order of the fields is D gene, V gene, J gene, clone size, CDR3 DNA, CDR3 protein. A D gene is named only where the DNA matches it firmly. Clone size is shown for a subset of rows, as once, few, many or a class of expanded clone.

>.|TRBV7-9|TRBJ2-2|.
TGTGCCAGCAGCATCCCTCGCCAGGGAGGCCGTAGGACGAACGGGGAGCTGTTTTTT
CASSIPRQGGRRTNGELFF
>.|TRBV6-1|TRBJ1-1|.
TGTGCCAGCAGCACACAGGGAGGGACTGAAGCTTTCTTT
CASSTQGGTEAFF
>.|TRBV29-1|TRBJ1-2|once
TGCAGCGTTGAAGATCGGCGGCCCTATGGCTACACCTTC
CSVEDRRPYGYTF
>TRBD1|TRBV19|TRBJ1-3|.
TGTGCCAGTAGTCTCGGGACAGGGGGCGCGCTTGGAAACACCATATATTTT
CASSLGTGGALGNTIYF
>.|TRBV5-4|TRBJ1-1|once
TGTGCCAGCAGCTTCGGTAGGCACGTCTCTGAAGCTTTCTTT
CASSFGRHVSEAFF
>.|TRBV27|TRBJ2-5|.
TGTGCCAGCAGTTTAATTGGGGCTAGGGAGACCCAGTACTTC
CASSLIGARETQYF
>.|TRBV7-9|TRBJ2-3|.
TGTGCCAGCAGCCTCAATAGCGGCCTCGGCACAGATACGCAGTATTTT
CASSLNSGLGTDTQYF
>.|TRBV28|TRBJ2-5|.
TGTGCCAGCAGTGCCAGTTCAAAGTACTTC
CASSASSKYF
>TRBD1|TRBV27|TRBJ2-1|.
TGTGCCAGCAGTTTCCCCCACAGGGGGCGCGGGGATGAGCAGTTCTTC
CASSFPHRGRGDEQFF
>.|TRBV5-1|TRBJ2-7|.
TGCGCCAGCAGCTTGGGATCTCGTTCCTACGAGCAGTACTTC
CASSLGSRSYEQYF
>TRBD1|TRBV27|TRBJ2-5|.
TGTGCCAGCAGTCTTGGGACAGAGGGGACCCAGTACTTC
CASSLGTEGTQYF
>.|TRBV28|TRBJ2-2|.
TGTGCCAGCACGGGCCCTGAGGGGACCGGGGAGCTGTTTTTT
CASTGPEGTGELFF
>TRBD2|TRBV7-9|TRBJ2-7|.
TGTGCCAGCACCTTACGAGCGGGAGGGACCTACGAGCAGTACTTC
CASTLRAGGTYEQYF
>TRBD1|TRBV6-4|TRBJ1-5|.
TGTGCCAGCAGTCCGACAGGGGGAAGTAATCAGCCCCAGCATTTT
CASSPTGGSNQPQHF
>TRBD1|TRBV19|TRBJ2-2|.
TGTGCCAGTAGTATTTTCGGGACAGGGGACACCGGGGAGCTGTTTTTT
CASSIFGTGDTGELFF
>TRBD2|TRBV10-1|TRBJ2-2|.
TGCGCCAGCAGTGAGTCGGGGGGACTAGCGGCGAACACCGGGGAGCTGTTTTTT
CASSESGGLAANTGELFF
>.|TRBV28|TRBJ2-2|.
TGTGCAGCAACGGGTAGCGCCGGGGAGCTGTTTTTT
CAATGSAGELFF
>.|TRBV6-1|TRBJ1-1|.
TGTGCCAGTCAGTCGGGGTCGGGCACTGAAGCTTTCTTT
CASQSGSGTEAFF
>TRBD1|TRBV5-1|TRBJ1-1|.
TGCGCCAGCAGCTCGGGACAGGGGGTGGGGAACACTGAAGCTTTCTTT
CASSSGQGVGNTEAFF
>TRBD1|TRBV10-1|TRBJ2-7|.
TGCGCCAGCAGTGGTAACTACGGGACAGGGGTCGACGAGCAGTACTTC
CASSGNYGTGVDEQYF
>TRBD2|TRBV5-1|TRBJ2-7|.
TGCGCCAGCAGCACGACTAGCGGGAGCTTTCGGTCCAACGAGCAGTACTTC
CASSTTSGSFRSNEQYF
>.|TRBV28|TRBJ1-5|.
TGTGCCAGCAGTTCCCTCGGGGAGCCCCAGCATTTT
CASSSLGEPQHF
>TRBD2|TRBV27|TRBJ2-7|.
TGTGCCAGCAGTTTAGCGGGGGGACCATACGAGCAGTACTTC
CASSLAGGPYEQYF
>TRBD2|TRBV30|TRBJ2-3|.
TGTGCCTGGAGCCCTCCTAGCGGGCTTGGCACAGATACGCAGTATTTT
CAWSPPSGLGTDTQYF
>.|TRBV7-9|TRBJ2-7|once
TGTGCCAGCAGCCCCAGGCTAGCAAGTTACGAGCAGTACTTC
CASSPRLASYEQYF
>.|TRBV4-1|TRBJ2-6|.
TGCGCCAGCAGCGCCCACCTCGGTGACAGCCATACTATTTCTGGGGCCAACGTCCTGACTTTC
CASSAHLGDSHTISGANVLTF
>TRBD1|TRBV19|TRBJ1-5|.
TGTGCCAGCGGAGGGGACAGGGGGTATCAGCCCCAGCATTTT
CASGGDRGYQPQHF
>.|TRBV28|TRBJ1-4|.
TGTGCCAGCAGTTTATCGGGGGGATGGGAAAAACTGTTTTTT
CASSLSGGWEKLFF
>.|TRBV9|TRBJ2-1|.
TGTGCCAGCAGCCGTGTGGCAGCGTCCTACAATGAGCAGTTCTTC
CASSRVAASYNEQFF